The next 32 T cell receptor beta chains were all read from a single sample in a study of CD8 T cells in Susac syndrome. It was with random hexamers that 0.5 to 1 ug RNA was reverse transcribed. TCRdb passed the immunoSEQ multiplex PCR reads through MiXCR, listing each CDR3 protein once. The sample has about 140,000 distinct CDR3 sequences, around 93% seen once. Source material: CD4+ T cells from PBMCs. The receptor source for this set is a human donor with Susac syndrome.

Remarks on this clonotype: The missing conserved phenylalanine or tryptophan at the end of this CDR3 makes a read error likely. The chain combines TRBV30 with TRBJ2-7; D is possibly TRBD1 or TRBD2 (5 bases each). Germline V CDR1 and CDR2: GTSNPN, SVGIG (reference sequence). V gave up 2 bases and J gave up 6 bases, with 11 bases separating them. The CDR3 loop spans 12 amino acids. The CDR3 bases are TGTGCCTGGAGTATGGGGGTTATCGAGCAGTACTTG. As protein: CAWSMGVIEQYL.

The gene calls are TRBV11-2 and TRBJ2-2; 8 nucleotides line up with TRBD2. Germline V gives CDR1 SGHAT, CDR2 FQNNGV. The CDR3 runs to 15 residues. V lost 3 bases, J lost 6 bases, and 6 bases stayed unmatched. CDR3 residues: CASSFRRGVAGELFF. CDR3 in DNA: TGTGCCAGCAGCTTTCGGCGGGGGGTTGCCGGGGAGCTGTTTTTT.

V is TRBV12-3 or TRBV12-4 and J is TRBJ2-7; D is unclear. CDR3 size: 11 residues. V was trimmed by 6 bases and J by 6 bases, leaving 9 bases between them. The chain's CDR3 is CASRKSSEQYF. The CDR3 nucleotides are TGTGCCAGCAGAAAGAGCAGCGAGCAGTACTTC.

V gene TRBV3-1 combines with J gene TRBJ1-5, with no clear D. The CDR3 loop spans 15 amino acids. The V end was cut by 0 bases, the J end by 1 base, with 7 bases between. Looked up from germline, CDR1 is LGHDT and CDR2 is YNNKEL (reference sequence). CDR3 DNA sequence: TGTGCCAGCAGCCAAGATTTGCAGAGCAATCAGCCCCAGCATTTT. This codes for CASSQDLQSNQPQHF.

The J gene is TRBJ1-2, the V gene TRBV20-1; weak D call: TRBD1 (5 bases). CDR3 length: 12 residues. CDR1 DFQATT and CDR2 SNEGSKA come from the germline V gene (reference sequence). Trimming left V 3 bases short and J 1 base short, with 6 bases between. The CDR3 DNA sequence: TGCAGTGCTAGTGACAGTAACTATGGCTACACCTTC. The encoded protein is CSASDSNYGYTF.

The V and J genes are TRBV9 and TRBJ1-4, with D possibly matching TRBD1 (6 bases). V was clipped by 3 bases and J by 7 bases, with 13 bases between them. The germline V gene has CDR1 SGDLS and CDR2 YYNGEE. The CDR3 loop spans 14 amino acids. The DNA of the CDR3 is TGTGCCAGCAGCGCCGGGGCAGGGGTTGAAAAACTGTTTTTT. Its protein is CASSAGAGVEKLFF.

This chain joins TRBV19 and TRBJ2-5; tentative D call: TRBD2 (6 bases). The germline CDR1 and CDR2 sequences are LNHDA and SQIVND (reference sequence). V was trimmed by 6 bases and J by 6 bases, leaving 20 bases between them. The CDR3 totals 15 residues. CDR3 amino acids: CASSKDGLGSQTQYF. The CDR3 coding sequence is TGTGCCAGTAGCAAGGACGGGCTCGGGAGCCAGACCCAGTACTTC.

The CDR3 nucleotides read TGTGCCAGCAGCGTCGGGCGGAGCACCGGGGAGCTGTTTTTT. This gives the protein CASSVGRSTGELFF. V is TRBV9 and J is TRBJ2-2; D gene ambiguous. Germline V CDR1 and CDR2: SGDLS, YYNGEE. Trimming took off 2 bases at V and 4 bases at J, with 9 bases between the two ends. The CDR3 is 14 residues long.

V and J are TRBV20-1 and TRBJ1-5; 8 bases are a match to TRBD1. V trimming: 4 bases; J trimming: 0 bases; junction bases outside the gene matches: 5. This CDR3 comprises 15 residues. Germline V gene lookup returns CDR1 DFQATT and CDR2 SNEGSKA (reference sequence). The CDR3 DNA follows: TGCAGTGCTATCGACAGGGGATATAGCAATCAGCCCCAGCATTTT. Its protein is CSAIDRGYSNQPQHF.

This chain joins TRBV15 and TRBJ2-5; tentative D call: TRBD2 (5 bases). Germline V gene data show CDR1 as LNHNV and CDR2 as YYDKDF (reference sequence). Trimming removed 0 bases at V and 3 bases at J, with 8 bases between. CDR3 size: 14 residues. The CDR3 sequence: CATSRDLTKETQYF. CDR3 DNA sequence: TGTGCCACCAGCAGAGATTTGACTAAAGAGACCCAGTACTTC.

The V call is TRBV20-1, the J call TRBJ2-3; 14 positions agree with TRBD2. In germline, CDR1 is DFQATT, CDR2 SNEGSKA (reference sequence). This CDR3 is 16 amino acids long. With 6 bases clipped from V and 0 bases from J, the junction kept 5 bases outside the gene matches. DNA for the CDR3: TGCAGTGCCTCGGGACTAGCGGGGGCCAGCACAGATACGCAGTATTTT. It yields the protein CSASGLAGASTDTQYF.

In nucleotides, the CDR3 is TGTGCCAGCAGAGTGCGAAAGGGTGAAGCTTTCTTT. This codes for CASRVRKGEAFF. The rearrangement joins TRBV6-9 to TRBJ1-1; D call uncertain. The CDR3 has 12 amino acids. Looked up from germline, CDR1 is MNHGY and CDR2 is SVAAGI. Trimming took off 6 bases at V and 7 bases at J, with 12 bases between the two ends.

The CDR3 protein is CSASGRGGEQYF. For the CDR3, the DNA is TGCAGTGCTAGTGGGCGAGGCGGAGAGCAGTACTTC. The chain links TRBV20-1 to TRBJ2-7, with D unresolved. The CDR3 extends over 12 amino acids. V lost 3 bases to trimming and J lost 7 bases, with 13 bases between them. Germline CDR1 reads DFQATT; CDR2 reads SNEGSKA (reference sequence).

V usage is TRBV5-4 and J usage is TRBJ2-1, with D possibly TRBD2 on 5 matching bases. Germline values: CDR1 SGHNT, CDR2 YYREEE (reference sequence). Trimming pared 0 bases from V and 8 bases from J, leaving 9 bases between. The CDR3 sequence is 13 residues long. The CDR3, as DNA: TGTGCCAGCAGCTTGGTGGGAGCGGATGAGCAGTTCTTC. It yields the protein CASSLVGADEQFF. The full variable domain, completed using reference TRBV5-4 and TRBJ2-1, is ETGVTQSPTHLIKTRGQQVTLRCSSQSGHNTVSWYQQALGQGPQFIFQYYREEENGRGNFPPRFSGLQFPNYSSELNVNALELDDSALYLCASSLVGADEQFFGPGTRLTVL.

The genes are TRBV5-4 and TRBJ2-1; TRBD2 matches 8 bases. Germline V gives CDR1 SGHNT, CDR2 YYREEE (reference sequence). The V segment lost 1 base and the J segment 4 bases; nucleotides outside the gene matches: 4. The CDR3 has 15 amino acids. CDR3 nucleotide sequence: TGTGCCAGCAGCTTGCCGGGAGGGGGATACAATGAGCAGTTCTTC. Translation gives CASSLPGGGYNEQFF. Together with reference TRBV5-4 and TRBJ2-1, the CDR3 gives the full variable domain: ETGVTQSPTHLIKTRGQQVTLRCSSQSGHNTVSWYQQALGQGPQFIFQYYREEENGRGNFPPRFSGLQFPNYSSELNVNALELDDSALYLCASSLPGGGYNEQFFGPGTRLTVL.

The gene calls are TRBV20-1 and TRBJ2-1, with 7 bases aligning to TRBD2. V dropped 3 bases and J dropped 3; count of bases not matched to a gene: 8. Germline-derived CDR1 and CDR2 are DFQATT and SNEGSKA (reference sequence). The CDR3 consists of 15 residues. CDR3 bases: TGCAGTGCTAGCCTGGGGAGCGGGAACTACAATGAGCAGTTCTTC. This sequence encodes CSASLGSGNYNEQFF.

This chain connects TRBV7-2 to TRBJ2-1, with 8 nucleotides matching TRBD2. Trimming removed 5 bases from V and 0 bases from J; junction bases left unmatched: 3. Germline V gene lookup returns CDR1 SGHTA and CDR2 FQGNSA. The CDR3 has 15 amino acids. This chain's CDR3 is CASSLSGASYNEQFF. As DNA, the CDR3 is TGTGCCAGCAGCCTTAGCGGGGCCTCCTACAATGAGCAGTTCTTC.

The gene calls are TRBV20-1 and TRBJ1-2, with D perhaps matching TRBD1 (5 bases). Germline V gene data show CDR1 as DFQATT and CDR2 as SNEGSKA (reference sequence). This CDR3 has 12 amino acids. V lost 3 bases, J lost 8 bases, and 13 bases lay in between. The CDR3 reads CSASQGNVGYTF. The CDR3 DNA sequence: TGCAGTGCTAGTCAGGGAAATGTGGGCTACACCTTC.

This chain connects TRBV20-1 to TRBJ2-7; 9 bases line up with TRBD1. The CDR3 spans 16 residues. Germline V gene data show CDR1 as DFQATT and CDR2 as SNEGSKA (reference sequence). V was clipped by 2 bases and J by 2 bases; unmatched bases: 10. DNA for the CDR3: TGCAGTGCTAGATCTATCCGGGACAGGGCGACCTACGAGCAGTACTTC. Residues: CSARSIRDRATYEQYF.

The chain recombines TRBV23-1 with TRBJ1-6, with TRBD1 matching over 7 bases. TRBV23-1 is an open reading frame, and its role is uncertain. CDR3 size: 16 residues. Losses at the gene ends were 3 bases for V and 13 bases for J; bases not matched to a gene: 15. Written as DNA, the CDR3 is TGCGCCAGCAGTCAGCGGTCGACAGGGACCCTTTCCCCCCTCCACTTT. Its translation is CASSQRSTGTLSPLHF.

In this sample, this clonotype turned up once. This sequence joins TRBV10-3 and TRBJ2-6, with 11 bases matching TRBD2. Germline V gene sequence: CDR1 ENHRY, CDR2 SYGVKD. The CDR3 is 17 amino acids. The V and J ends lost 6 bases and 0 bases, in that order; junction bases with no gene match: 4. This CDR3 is CAISRLAGRSGANVLTF. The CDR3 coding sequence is TGTGCCATCAGCCGACTAGCGGGGCGCTCTGGGGCCAACGTCCTGACTTTC.

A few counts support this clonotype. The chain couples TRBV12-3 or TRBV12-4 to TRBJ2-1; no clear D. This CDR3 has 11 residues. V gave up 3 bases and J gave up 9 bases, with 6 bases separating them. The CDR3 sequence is CASSLRVEQFF. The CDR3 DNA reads TGTGCCAGCAGTTTGCGCGTTGAGCAGTTCTTC.

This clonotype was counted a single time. The CDR3 nucleotides read TGCAGTGCCCCTGGGACAGGCAAAAACATTCAGTACTTC. This translates into CSAPGTGKNIQYF. The genes are TRBV20-1 and TRBJ2-4; 8 nucleotides agree with TRBD1. This CDR3 has 13 amino acids. CDR1 and CDR2 (germline): DFQATT, SNEGSKA (reference sequence). The ends lost 6 bases at V and 3 bases at J; junction bases unmatched: 4.

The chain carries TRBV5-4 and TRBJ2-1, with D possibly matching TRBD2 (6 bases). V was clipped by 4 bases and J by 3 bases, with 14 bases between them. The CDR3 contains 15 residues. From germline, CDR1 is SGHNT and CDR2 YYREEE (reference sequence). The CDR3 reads CASSLSGYNYNEQFF. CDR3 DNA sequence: TGTGCCAGCAGCCTTAGCGGCTACAACTACAATGAGCAGTTCTTC. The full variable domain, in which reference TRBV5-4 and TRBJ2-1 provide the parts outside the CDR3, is ETGVTQSPTHLIKTRGQQVTLRCSSQSGHNTVSWYQQALGQGPQFIFQYYREEENGRGNFPPRFSGLQFPNYSSELNVNALELDDSALYLCASSLSGYNYNEQFFGPGTRLTVL.

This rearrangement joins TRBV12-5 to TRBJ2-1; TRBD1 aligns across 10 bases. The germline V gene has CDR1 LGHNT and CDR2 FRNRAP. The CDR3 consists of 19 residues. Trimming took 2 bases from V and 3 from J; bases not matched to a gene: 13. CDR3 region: CASGLSRDRGKQGYNEQFF. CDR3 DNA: TGTGCTAGTGGTTTGAGCCGGGACAGGGGAAAGCAGGGCTACAATGAGCAGTTCTTC. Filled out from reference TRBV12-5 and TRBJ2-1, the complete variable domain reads DARVTQTPRHKVTEMGQEVTMRCQPILGHNTVFWYRQTMMQGLELLAYFRNRAPLDDSGMPKDRFSAEMPDATLATLKIQPSEPRDSAVYFCASGLSRDRGKQGYNEQFFGPGTRLTVL.

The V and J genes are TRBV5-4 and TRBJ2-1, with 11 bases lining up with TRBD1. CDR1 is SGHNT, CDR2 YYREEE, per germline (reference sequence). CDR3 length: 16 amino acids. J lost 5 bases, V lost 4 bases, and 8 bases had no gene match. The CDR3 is CASSLDRDRGNNEQFF. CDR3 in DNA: TGTGCCAGCAGCCTGGACCGGGACAGGGGGAACAATGAGCAGTTCTTC.

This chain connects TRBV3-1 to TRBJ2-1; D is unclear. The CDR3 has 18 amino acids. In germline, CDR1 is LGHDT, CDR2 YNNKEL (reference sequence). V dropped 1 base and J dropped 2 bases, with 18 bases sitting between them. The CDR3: CASSQVYVVGVTYNEQFF. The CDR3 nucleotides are TGTGCCAGCAGCCAAGTGTATGTTGTTGGAGTTACCTACAATGAGCAGTTCTTC.

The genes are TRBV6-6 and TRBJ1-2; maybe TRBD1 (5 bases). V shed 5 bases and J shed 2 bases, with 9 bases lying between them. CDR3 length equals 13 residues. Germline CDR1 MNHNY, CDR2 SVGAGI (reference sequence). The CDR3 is CASSRGVNYGYTF. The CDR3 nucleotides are TGTGCCAGCAGTCGAGGGGTGAACTATGGCTACACCTTC.

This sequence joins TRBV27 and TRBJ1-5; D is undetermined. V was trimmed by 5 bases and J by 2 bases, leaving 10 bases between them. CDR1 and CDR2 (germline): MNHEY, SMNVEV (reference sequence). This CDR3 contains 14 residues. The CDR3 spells CASSPLGGNQPQHF. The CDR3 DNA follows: TGTGCCAGCAGTCCTCTCGGGGGCAATCAGCCCCAGCATTTT.

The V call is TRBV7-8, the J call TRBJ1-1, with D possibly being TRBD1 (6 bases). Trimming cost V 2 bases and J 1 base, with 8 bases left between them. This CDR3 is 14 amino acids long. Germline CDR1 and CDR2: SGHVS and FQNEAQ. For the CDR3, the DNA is TGTGCCAGCAGCTTAAAACAGGGGAACACTGAAGCTTTCTTT. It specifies CASSLKQGNTEAFF.

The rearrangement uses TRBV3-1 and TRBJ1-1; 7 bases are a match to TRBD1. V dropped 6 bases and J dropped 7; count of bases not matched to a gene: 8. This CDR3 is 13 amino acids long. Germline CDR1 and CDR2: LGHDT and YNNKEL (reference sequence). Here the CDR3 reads CASSRTDRVEAFF. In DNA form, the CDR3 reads TGTGCCAGCAGTCGAACTGACAGGGTTGAAGCTTTCTTT. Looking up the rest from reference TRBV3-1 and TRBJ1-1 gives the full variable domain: DTAVSQTPKYLVTQMGNDKSIKCEQNLGHDTMYWYKQDSKKFLKIMFSYNNKELIINETVPNRFSPKSPDKAHLNLHINSLELGDSAVYFCASSRTDRVEAFFGQGTRLTVV.

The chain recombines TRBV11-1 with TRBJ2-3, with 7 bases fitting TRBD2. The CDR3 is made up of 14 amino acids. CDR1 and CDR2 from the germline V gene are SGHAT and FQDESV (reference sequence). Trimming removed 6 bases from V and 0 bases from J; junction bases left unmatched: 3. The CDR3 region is CASSWDYSTDTQYF. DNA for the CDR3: TGTGCCAGCAGTTGGGACTATAGCACAGATACGCAGTATTTT.